The entry below describes one T cell receptor (beta chain). Its specificity is unknown. J lost 5 bases, V lost 3 bases, and 9 bases had no gene match. The V gene's germline CDR1 is SGHRS and CDR2 YFSETQ. The CDR3 has 15 amino acids. Clones were read by immunoSEQ multiplex PCR, and TCRdb kept only the in-frame ones, dropping some. Among some 48,000 clones listed, about 80% were seen once. The source of the sample is a study of early stage breast cancer tumors. The wider study: Most invasive tumors, about 80% of the 16, were ER+/PR+/HER2-.

Overall study results and limits: Unsorted bulk genomic DNA sequencing lacked pairing and functional marker data.

The specimen was blood. This chain links TRBV5-1 with TRBJ1-1; TRBD1 aligns across 8 bases. This TCR was recovered from a person aged 45-60 years with breast cancer. The DNA of the CDR3 is TGCGCCAGCAGCTCGGAGACAGGGGAGTTAACTGAAGCTTTCTTT. Translating gives CASSSETGELTEAFF.